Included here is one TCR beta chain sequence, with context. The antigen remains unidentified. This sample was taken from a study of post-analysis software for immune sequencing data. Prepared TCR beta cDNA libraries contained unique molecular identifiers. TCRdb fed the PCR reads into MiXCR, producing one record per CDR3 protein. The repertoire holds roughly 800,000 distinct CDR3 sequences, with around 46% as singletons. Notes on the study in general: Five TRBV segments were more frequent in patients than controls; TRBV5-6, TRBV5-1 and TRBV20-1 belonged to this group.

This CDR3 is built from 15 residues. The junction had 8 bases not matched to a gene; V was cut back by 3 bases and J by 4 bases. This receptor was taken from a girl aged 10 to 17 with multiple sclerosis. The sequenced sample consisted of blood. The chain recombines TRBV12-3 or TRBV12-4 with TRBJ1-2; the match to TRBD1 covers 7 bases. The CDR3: CASSFADRSIYGYTF. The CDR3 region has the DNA TGTGCCAGCAGTTTCGCGGACAGGTCAATCTATGGCTACACCTTC.